This T cell receptor (beta chain) is drawn from a study of T cells in Graves' hyperthyroidism and ophthalmopathy (dated by TCRdb to the late 2010s). About the full investigation: Peripheral blood samples were taken at the time of initial diagnosis, prior to any treatment. TCR V-J signatures able to tell the groups apart were searched for in a discovery cohort of approximately 95 patients, of whom roughly 42 had Graves' ophthalmopathy and 55 to 65 had stable Graves' hyperthyroidism. Prospective prediction of ophthalmopathy was tested in an independent validation cohort of 18 hyperthyroidism patients and some 17 patients who later progressed to ophthalmopathy. The 100 discovery patients were divided at random into training and test sets in a 7:3 ratio. In several Graves' hyperthyroidism patients, the study also compared T-cell repertoires from thyroid tissue with T-cell repertoires from blood. Once sampling was done, hyperthyroidism patients were given methimazole at a starting dose of 30 mg daily, whereas ophthalmopathy patients were given high-dose intravenous methylprednisolone. The paper reports TCR Vbeta CDR3 sequencing of some 140 peripheral blood samples: fewer than 50 ophthalmopathy, over 70 hyperthyroidism and around 17 progressor patients. Broad study findings and their caveats: Sample size was not statistically predetermined, and blinding of investigators to group allocation was not performed. During validation, the model predicted progression to ophthalmopathy a median of approximately six months ahead of onset, with 70.59% sensitivity and about 75% specificity. Blood samples also contained most of the expanded thyroid clonotypes (frequency above 0.001), which suggests that blood repertoires may reflect thyroid immune responses. Ophthalmopathy was separated from stable hyperthyroidism by a 13 V-J signature model, with approximately 89% sensitivity and about 81% specificity obtained in cross-validation and 80%/75% obtained in testing.

V lost 6 bases and J lost 2 bases; the stretch between them is 10 bases long. The CDR3 measures 13 amino acids from cysteine to phenylalanine. Just the 39-base CDR3 DNA is kept, in frame starting at base 1. The germline V gene sets CDR1 to MNHNS and CDR2 to SASEGT. A patient counted as having stable Graves' hyperthyroidism if no progression to ophthalmopathy occurred over 18 months of follow-up. Hyperthyroidism patients were newly diagnosed, with disease duration under 2 months, and aged 18 to 65 years. Any patient with an uncontrolled infection, another autoimmune disease, pregnancy or lactation was excluded. Clinical symptoms, serum thyroxine and TRAb, thyroid ultrasound, and orbital computed tomography formed the basis for the diagnoses. PBMCs were isolated from 10 ml of fresh peripheral blood by Ficoll-Paque density gradient centrifugation. Total RNA was extracted with Trizol reagent, and quality was checked on an Agilent 2100 Bioanalyzer.

Note on this clonotype: Its recognized antigen is unknown. Base-call qualities are not available, and no considerably larger clone is one nucleotide away.

The TCR beta CDR3 regions were amplified from RNA transcripts. The TCR CDR3 was subjected to a first round of RT-PCR using the HTBI primer set and the Qiagen OneStep RT-PCR kit. Libraries were constructed in a second round of multiplex PCR, after which size selection and purification were performed. Paired-end sequencing of the libraries was performed with 100 bp reads on an Illumina HiSeq2000. In the original analysis: SOAPnuke was used to process the raw data, removing reads that contained adapters or uncalled bases, had a mean Phred below 15, or lacked an exact match to the constant primer or identifier. High-quality paired reads were merged using COPE v1.2.5, and each unique nucleotide sequence was defined as a clonotype. Clonotypes were aligned to IMGT TRBV, TRBD and TRBJ reference segments using MiTCR v1.1. Only V-J combinations with frequency above 0.0001, covering about 99% of repertoires, were analysed. A TCS score was defined as the ratio between F50 (clonal expansion) and ExV (chaos), using BLOSUM62-based TCRdist between CDR3 peptides within each V-J. Welch's t-statistics and random forest reduced several hundred V-J features to some 14, which were used in a naive Bayes classifier (R e1071). In TCRdb, the public reads were trimmed at Q25 with fastp and aligned with MiXCR, with productive beta chains retained. A single entry per CDR3 protein holds the most common genes and DNA from its merged rows. Here the V and J calls rest on TCRdb's processing, not on the authors' analysis. For this sample the table gives about 350,000 distinct CDR3 sequences, of which about 19% were detected only once. 3% to 4.5% of the sample is in the top ten clones.

Recombination linked TRBV6-1 to TRBJ1-2; too little of a D gene remains to name it. This receptor was taken from a woman between 18 and 29 years old with Graves' hyperthyroidism. Material for sequencing was blood. Read as DNA, the sequence is TGTGCCAGCAGCTCTAGGCTCAACTATGGCTACACCTTC. Its protein reads: CASSSRLNYGYTF.